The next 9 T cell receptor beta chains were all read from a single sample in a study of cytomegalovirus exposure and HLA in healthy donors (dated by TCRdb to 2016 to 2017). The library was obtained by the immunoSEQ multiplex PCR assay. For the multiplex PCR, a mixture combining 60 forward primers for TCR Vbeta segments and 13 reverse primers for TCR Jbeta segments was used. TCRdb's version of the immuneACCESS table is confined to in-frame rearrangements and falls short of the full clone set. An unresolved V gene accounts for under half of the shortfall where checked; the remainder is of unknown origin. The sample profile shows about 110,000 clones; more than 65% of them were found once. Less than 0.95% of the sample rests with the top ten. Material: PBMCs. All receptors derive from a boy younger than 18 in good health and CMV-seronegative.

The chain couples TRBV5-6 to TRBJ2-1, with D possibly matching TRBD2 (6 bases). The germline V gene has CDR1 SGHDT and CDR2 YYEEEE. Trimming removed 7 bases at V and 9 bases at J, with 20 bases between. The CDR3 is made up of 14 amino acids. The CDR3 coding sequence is TGTGCCAGCCGGGTTGGGCTAGCGAGTACTGAGCAGTTCTTC. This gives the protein CASRVGLASTEQFF.

CDR3 residues: CASSEGQGGRTEAFF. The CDR3 DNA follows: TGCGCCAGCAGTGAGGGTCAGGGGGGAAGGACTGAAGCTTTCTTT. The chain couples TRBV10-1 to TRBJ1-1; TRBD1 agrees at 7 bases. CDR1 is WNHNN and CDR2 is SYGVQD in the germline V gene (reference sequence). The CDR3 runs to 15 residues. Germline trimming cut 2 bases from V and 5 bases from J; bases unmatched to any gene: 8.

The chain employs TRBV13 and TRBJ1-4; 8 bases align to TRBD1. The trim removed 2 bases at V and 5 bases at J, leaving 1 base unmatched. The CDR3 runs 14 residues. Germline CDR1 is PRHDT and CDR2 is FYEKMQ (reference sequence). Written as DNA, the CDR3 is TGTGCCAGCAGCTTAAGGACAGGGAATGAAAAACTGTTTTTT. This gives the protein CASSLRTGNEKLFF.

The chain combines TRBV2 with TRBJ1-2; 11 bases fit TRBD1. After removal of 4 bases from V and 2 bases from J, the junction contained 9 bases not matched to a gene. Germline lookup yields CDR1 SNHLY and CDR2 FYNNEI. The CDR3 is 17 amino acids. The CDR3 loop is CASSVTGTGGGNYGYTF. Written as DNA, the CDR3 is TGTGCCAGCAGTGTGACCGGGACAGGGGGTGGGAACTATGGCTACACCTTC.

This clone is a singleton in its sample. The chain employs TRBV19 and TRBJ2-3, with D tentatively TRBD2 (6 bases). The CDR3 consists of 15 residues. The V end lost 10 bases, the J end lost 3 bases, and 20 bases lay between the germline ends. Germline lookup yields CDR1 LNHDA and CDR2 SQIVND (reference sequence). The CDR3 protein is CATLHAGIWTDTQYF. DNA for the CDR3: TGTGCCACTCTCCATGCGGGGATCTGGACAGATACGCAGTATTTT.

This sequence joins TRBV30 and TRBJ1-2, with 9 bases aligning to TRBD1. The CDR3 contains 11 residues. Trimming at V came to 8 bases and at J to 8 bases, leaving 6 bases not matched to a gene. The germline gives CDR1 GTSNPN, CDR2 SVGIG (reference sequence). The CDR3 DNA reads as TGTGCCCGCGGACAGGGGAGCGGCTACACCTTC. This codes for CARGQGSGYTF.

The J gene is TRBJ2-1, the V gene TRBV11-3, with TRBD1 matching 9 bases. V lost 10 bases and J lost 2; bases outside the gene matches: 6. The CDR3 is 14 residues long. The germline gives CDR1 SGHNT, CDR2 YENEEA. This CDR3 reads CAIRDRVAYNEQFF. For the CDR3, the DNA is TGTGCCATCCGGGACAGGGTAGCCTACAATGAGCAGTTCTTC.

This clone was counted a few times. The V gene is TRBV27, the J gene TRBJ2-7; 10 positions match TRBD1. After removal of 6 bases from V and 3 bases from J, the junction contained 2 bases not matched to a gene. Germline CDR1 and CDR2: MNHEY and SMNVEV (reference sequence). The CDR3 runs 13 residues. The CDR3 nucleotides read TGTGCCAGCAGGGGGACAGGGGACTACGAGCAGTACTTC. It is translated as CASRGTGDYEQYF.

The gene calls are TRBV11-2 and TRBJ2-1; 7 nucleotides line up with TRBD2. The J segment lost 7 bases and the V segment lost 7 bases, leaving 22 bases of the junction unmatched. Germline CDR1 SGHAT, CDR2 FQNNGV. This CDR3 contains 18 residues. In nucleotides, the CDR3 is TGTGCCAGCATCCTTAGTGTTGGCGGGAGTTTCTCGGGTAATGAGCAGTTCTTC. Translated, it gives CASILSVGGSFSGNEQFF. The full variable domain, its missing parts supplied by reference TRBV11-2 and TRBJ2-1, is EAGVAQSPRYKIIEKRQSVAFWCNPISGHATLYWYQQILGQGPKLLIQFQNNGVVDDSQLPKDRFSAERLKGVDSTLKIQPAKLEDSAVYLCASILSVGGSFSGNEQFFGPGTRLTVL.